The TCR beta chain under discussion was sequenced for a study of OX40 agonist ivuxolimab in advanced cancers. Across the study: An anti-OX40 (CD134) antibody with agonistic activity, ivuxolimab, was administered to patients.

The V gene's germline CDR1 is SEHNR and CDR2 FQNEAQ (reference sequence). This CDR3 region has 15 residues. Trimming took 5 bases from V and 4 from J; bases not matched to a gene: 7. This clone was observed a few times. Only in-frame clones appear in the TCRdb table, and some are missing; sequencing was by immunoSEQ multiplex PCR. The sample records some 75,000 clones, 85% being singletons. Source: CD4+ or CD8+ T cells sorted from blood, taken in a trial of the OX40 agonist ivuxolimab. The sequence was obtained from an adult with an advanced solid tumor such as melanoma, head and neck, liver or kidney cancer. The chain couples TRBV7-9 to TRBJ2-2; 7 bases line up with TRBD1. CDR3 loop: CASSPKTGPTGELFF. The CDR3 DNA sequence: TGTGCCAGCAGCCCCAAGACAGGGCCCACCGGGGAGCTGTTTTTT.